The 7 T cell receptor beta chains below come from one sample, sequenced in a study of vaccination effects on CD4 cells after COVID-19. Only in-frame clones appear in the TCRdb table, and some are missing; sequencing was by immunoSEQ multiplex PCR. The sample lists roughly 13,000 clones, 72% occurring once. In the ViraFEST assay, antigen-specific CD4+ clonotypes were identified by expansion after peptide-pool stimulation. Following culture for around 9 days, CD4+ T cells were isolated. Participants were given two doses of BNT162b2 or mRNA-1273 vaccine. No antigen has been assigned to these receptors. The specimen was CD4+ T cells from PBMCs cultured with SARS-CoV-2 spike peptides, collected after COVID-19 vaccination. The origin of the receptors is a human donor who received a COVID-19 vaccine.

The chain links TRBV19 to TRBJ2-3, with 12 bases identical to TRBD2. Germline V CDR1 and CDR2: LNHDA, SQIVND (reference sequence). The V gene end was trimmed by 3 bases and the J gene end by 1 base; junction bases not matched to a gene: 8. This CDR3 is 18 amino acids long. The CDR3 region has the DNA TGTGCCAGTAGTATCCCTATTCGACTAGCGGGGGGCACAGATACGCAGTATTTT. Translating it yields CASSIPIRLAGGTDTQYF.

Only a few counts were recorded for this clone. The chain combines TRBV10-3 with TRBJ2-7, with TRBD2 identical over 7 bases. The CDR3 spans 13 residues. After removal of 4 bases from V and 2 bases from J, the junction contained 2 bases not matched to a gene. The germline V gene has CDR1 ENHRY and CDR2 SYGVKD. The CDR3: CAISGGGTYEQYF. CDR3 coding DNA: TGTGCCATCAGTGGGGGGGGTACCTACGAGCAGTACTTC.

V and J are TRBV6-5 and TRBJ1-3; D is perhaps TRBD1 (6 bases). CDR3 length equals 15 residues. V lost 5 bases and J 1 base, leaving 12 bases between the germline ends. Germline lookup yields CDR1 MNHEY and CDR2 SVGAGI. CDR3 amino acids: CASSLTGLSGNTIYF. Here the CDR3 DNA reads TGTGCCAGCAGTCTTACAGGGCTTTCTGGAAACACCATATATTTT.

The chain couples TRBV3-1 (or the pseudogene TRBV3-2) to TRBJ2-3, with D unclear. There are 15 residues in the CDR3. Trimming took off 4 bases at V and 7 bases at J, with 18 bases between the two ends. Germline V CDR1 and CDR2: LGHDT, YNNKEL (reference sequence). CDR3 coding DNA: TGTGCCAGCAGCCCCCGGGCTAGTAAGTCAAATACGCAGTATTTT. Amino acid sequence: CASSPRASKSNTQYF.

The chain combines TRBV4-2 with TRBJ2-7; D remains ambiguous. Germline-derived CDR1 and CDR2 are LGHNA and YNFKEQ. The ends were cut back, 0 bases at V and 7 bases at J, with 16 bases in the middle. The CDR3 is 15 residues long. Here the CDR3 reads CASSQEGGRQREQYF. The DNA for the CDR3 is TGTGCCAGCAGCCAAGAAGGCGGCAGGCAAAGGGAGCAGTACTTC.

The chain couples TRBV19 to TRBJ2-6; D is uncertain. This CDR3 is built from 18 residues. Germline values: CDR1 LNHDA, CDR2 SQIVND (reference sequence). The V end was cut by 3 bases, the J end by 0 bases, with 15 bases between. The CDR3 region has the DNA TGTGCCAGTAGTATCCCGGCCAATCGCCCCTCTGGGGCCAACGTCCTGACTTTC. Its translation: CASSIPANRPSGANVLTF.

This chain uses TRBV24-1 with TRBJ1-1; D is perhaps TRBD1 (5 bases). The CDR3 has 13 amino acids. V was shortened by 8 bases and J by 2 bases, with 11 bases between the two germline ends. Per germline, CDR1 KGHDR and CDR2 SFDVKD. For the CDR3, the DNA is TGTGCCACCAAGGGACCGATAAACACTGAAGCTTTCTTT. Translated, it gives CATKGPINTEAFF.